This TCR beta chain was sequenced during a study of blood T cell repertoires in COVID-19. Overall study: Whether acute or convalescent, the COVID-19 samples came from the United States, Italy and Spain. Sources were T cells, B-cell-depleted T cells, or PBMCs; the material itself was cDNA or gDNA.

The V gene's germline CDR1 is GTSNPN and CDR2 SVGIG (reference sequence). The V and J ends lost 0 bases and 3 bases, in that order; junction bases with no gene match: 21. The CDR3 is made up of 21 amino acids. Authors' analysis steps: Using reference gene primer amplification, nucleated cell counts were estimated. Repertoires were generated with immunoSEQ multiplex PCR, while TCRdb's copy carries only in-frame clones and drops some. V, J and clone size were drawn from that table, and D and trimming were deduced from the DNA. The repertoire has some 83,000 clones, 84% of them found once; the top ten carry 3% to 4%.

Sequenced input: peripheral blood. The TCR sequence derives from a man between 45 and 60 years old with acute or convalescent COVID-19. This sequence joins TRBV30 and TRBJ2-3, with 10 nucleotides matching TRBD1. This CDR3 is CAWSVPGQGDGSGTFTDTQYF. The CDR3 DNA sequence: TGTGCCTGGAGTGTACCCGGACAGGGGGACGGTAGCGGGACTTTTACAGATACGCAGTATTTT. The complete variable domain, with remaining parts taken from reference TRBV30 and TRBJ2-3, reads SQTIHQWPATLVQPVGSPLSLECTVEGTSNPNLYWYRQAAGRGLQLLFYSVGIGQISSEVPQNLSASRPQDRQFILSSKKLLLSDSGFYLCAWSVPGQGDGSGTFTDTQYFGPGTRLTVL.